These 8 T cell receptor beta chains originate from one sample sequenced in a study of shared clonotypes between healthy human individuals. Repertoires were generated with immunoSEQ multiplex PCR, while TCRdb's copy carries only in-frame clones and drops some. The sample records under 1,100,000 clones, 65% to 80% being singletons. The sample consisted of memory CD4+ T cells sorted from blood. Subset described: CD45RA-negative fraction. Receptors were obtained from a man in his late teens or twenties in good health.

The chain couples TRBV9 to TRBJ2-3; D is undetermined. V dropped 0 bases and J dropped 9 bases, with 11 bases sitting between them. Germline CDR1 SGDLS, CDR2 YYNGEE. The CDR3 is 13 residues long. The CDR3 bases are TGTGCCAGCAGCGTAGGAGCCCACCCGACGCAGTATTTT. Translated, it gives CASSVGAHPTQYF.

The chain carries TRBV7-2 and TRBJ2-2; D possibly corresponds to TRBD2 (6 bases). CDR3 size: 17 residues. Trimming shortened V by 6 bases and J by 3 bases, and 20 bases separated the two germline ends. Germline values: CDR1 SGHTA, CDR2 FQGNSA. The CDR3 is CASSYNPFSGDTGELFF. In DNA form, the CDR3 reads TGTGCCAGCAGTTACAACCCCTTTAGCGGAGACACCGGGGAGCTGTTTTTT.

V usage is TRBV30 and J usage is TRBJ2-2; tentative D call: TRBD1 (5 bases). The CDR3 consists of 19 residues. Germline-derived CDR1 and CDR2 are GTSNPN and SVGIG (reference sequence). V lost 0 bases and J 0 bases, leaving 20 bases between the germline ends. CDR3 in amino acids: CAWSVGQLLHPTNTGELFF. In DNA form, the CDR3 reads TGTGCCTGGAGTGTGGGGCAGCTACTCCACCCAACGAACACCGGGGAGCTGTTTTTT.

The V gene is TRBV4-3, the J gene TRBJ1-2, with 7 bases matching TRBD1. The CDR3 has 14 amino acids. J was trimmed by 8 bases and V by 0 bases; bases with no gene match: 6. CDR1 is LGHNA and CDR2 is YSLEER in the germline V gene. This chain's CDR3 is CASSQDPTGIGYTF. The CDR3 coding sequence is TGCGCCAGCAGCCAAGATCCGACAGGGATCGGCTACACCTTC.

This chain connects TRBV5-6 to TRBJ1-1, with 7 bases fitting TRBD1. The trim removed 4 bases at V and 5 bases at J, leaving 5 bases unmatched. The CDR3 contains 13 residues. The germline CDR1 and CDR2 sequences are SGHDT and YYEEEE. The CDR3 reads CASSPGGPTEAFF. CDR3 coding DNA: TGTGCCAGCAGCCCAGGGGGTCCGACTGAAGCTTTCTTT.

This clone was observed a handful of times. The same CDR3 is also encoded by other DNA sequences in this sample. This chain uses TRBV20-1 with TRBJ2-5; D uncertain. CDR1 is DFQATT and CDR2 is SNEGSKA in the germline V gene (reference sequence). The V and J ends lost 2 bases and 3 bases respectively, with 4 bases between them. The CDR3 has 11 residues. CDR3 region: CSARPEETQYF. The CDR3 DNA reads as TGCAGTGCTAGACCAGAAGAGACCCAGTACTTC.

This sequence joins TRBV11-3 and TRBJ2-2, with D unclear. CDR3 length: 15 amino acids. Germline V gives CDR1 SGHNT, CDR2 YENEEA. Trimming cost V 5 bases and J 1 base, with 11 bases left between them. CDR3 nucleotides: TGTGCCAGCAGCGTGGACGATGGGAACACCGGGGAGCTGTTTTTT. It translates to CASSVDDGNTGELFF. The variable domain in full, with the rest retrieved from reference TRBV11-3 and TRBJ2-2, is EAGVVQSPRYKIIEKKQPVAFWCNPISGHNTLYWYLQNLGQGPELLIRYENEEAVDDSQLPKDRFSAERLKGVDSTLKIQPAELGDSAVYLCASSVDDGNTGELFFGEGSRLTVL.

As DNA, the CDR3 is TGTGCCAGCAGCCGACAGGGGACGAACACCGGGGAGCTGTTTTTT. Its translation: CASSRQGTNTGELFF. The gene calls are TRBV5-8 and TRBJ2-2, with 8 nucleotides matching TRBD1. In germline, CDR1 is SGHTS, CDR2 YDEGEE. CDR3 length: 15 amino acids. V shed 4 bases, J shed 0 bases, and the junction held 2 bases outside the gene matches. Using reference TRBV5-8 and TRBJ2-2 for the parts outside the CDR3, the full variable domain is EAGVTQSPTHLIKTRGQQATLRCSPISGHTSVYWYQQALGLGLQFLLWYDEGEERNRGNFPPRFSGRQFPNYSSELNVNALELEDSALYLCASSRQGTNTGELFFGEGSRLTVL.